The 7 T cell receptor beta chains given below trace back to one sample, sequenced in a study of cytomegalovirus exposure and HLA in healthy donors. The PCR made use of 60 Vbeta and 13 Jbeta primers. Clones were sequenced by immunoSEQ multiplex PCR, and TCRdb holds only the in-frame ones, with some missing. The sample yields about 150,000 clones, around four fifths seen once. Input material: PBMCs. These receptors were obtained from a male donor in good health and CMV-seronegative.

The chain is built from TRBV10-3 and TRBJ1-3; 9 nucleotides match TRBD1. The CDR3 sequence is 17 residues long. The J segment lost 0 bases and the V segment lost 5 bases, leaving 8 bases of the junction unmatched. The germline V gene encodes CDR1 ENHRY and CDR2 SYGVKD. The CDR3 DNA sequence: TGTGCCATCAGTCCCTCGGACAGGGGCGGCTCTGGAAACACCATATATTTT. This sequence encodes CAISPSDRGGSGNTIYF.

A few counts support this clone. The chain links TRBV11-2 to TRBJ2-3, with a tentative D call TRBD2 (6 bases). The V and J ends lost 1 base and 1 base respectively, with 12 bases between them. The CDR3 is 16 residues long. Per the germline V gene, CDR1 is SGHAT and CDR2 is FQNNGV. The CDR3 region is CASSLVGRGRTDTQYF. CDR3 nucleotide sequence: TGTGCCAGCAGCTTAGTTGGGCGGGGTCGCACAGATACGCAGTATTTT.

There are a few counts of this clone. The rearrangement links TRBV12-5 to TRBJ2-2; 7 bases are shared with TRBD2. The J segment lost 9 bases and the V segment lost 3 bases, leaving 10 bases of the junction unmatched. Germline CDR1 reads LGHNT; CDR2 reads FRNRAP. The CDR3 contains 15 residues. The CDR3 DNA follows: TGTGCTAGTGGTTTACTGACTTCGACTAGCTGGGAGCTGTTTTTT. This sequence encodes CASGLLTSTSWELFF. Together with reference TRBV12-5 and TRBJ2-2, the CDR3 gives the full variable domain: DARVTQTPRHKVTEMGQEVTMRCQPILGHNTVFWYRQTMMQGLELLAYFRNRAPLDDSGMPKDRFSAEMPDATLATLKIQPSEPRDSAVYFCASGLLTSTSWELFFGEGSRLTVL.

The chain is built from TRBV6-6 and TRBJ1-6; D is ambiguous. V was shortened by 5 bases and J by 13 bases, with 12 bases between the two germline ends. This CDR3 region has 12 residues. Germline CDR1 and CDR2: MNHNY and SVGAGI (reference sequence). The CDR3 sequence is CASSRDSHPLHF. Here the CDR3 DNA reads TGTGCCAGCAGTCGCGATAGTCATCCCCTCCACTTT.

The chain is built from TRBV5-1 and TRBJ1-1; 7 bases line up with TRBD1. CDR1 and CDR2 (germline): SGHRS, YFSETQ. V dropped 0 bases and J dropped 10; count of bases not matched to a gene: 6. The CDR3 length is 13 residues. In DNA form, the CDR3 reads TGCGCCAGCAGCTTGGACAGGGGCCGTGTAGCTTTCTTT. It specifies CASSLDRGRVAFF.

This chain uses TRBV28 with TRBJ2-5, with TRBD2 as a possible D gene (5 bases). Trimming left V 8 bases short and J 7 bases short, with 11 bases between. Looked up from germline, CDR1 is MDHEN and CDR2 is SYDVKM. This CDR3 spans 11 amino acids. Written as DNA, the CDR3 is TGTGCCAGCGGAGGACTGGGGACCCAGTACTTC. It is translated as CASGGLGTQYF. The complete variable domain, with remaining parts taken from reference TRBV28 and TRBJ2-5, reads DVKVTQSSRYLVKRTGEKVFLECVQDMDHENMFWYRQDPGLGLRLIYFSYDVKMKEKGDIPEGYSVSREKKERFSLILESASTNQTSMYLCASGGLGTQYFGPGTRLLVL.

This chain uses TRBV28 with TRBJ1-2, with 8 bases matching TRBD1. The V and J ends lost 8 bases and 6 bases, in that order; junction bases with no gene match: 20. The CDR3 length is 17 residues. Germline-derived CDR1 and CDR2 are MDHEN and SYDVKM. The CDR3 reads CASSSSPPGQGIHGYTF. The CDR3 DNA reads TGTGCCAGCTCCTCATCCCCCCCCGGACAGGGAATCCATGGCTACACCTTC.